Included here is one TCR beta chain sequence, with context. V dropped 5 bases and J dropped 3 bases, with 13 bases sitting between them. Germline V CDR1 and CDR2: LNHDA, SQIVND (reference sequence). CDR3 length equals 14 residues. The record originates from a study of blood T cell repertoires in COVID-19. Whole-study context: Samples came from the United States, Italy and Spain, spanning acute and convalescent COVID-19. PBMCs, B-cell-depleted T cells, or T cells were the source of the cDNA or gDNA that made up the material.

Authors' methods: Estimates of nucleated cell counts were drawn from the amplification of reference gene primers. The data were produced by immunoSEQ multiplex PCR, yet TCRdb's version contains in-frame clones alone and is incomplete. D and trimming were read from the DNA, whereas the V and J calls and clone size are those reported in that table. The sample holds a few hundred thousand clones, around 90% seen once. The receptor was isolated from a man aged 18 to 30 with active or convalescent COVID-19. Specimen: peripheral blood. This rearrangement joins TRBV19 to TRBJ1-1; D uncertain. The CDR3 DNA sequence: TGTGCCAGTAGTGCCTCCCTGAGATACACTGAAGCTTTCTTT. This gives the protein CASSASLRYTEAFF.